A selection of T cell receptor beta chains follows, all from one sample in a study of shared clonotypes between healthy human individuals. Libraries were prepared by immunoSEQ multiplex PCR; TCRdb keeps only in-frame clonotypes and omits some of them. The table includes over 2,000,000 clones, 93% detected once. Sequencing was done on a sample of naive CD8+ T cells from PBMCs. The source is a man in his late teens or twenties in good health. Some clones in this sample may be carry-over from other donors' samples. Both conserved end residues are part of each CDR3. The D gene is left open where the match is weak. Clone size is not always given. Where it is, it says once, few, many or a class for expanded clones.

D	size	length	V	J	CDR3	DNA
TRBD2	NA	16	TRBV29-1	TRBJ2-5	CSVTKGTSGSAETQYF	TGCAGCGTTACTAAGGGGACTAGCGGGAGTGCGGAGACCCAGTACTTC
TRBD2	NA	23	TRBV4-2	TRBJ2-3	CASSQRVAAPRTSGRASTDTQYF	TGTGCCAGCAGCCAACGCGTCGCGGCGCCTAGAACTAGCGGGAGGGCCAGCACAGATACGCAGTATTTT
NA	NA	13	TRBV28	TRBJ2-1	CASSPIGSRSKFF	TGTGCCAGCAGCCCGATTGGGTCCCGTTCGAAGTTCTTC
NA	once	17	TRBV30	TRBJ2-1	CAWSVQLGGLKRSEQFF	TGTGCCTGGAGTGTACAGCTCGGTGGGCTAAAACGTTCTGAGCAGTTCTTC
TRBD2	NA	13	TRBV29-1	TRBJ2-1	CSVVAGPYNEQFF	TGCAGCGTGGTAGCGGGCCCCTACAATGAGCAGTTCTTC
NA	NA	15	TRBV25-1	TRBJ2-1	CASSVGLANYNEQFF	TGTGCCAGCAGTGTCGGACTCGCCAACTACAATGAGCAGTTCTTC
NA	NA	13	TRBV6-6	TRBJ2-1	CASSYNRIHEQFF	TGTGCCAGCAGTTACAATAGGATTCATGAGCAGTTCTTC
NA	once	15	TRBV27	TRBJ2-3	CASRRGDGSTDTQYF	TGTGCCAGCAGGCGTGGCGACGGTAGCACAGATACGCAGTATTTT
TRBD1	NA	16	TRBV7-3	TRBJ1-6	CASSLGVWGQPSPLHF	TGTGCCAGCAGCTTAGGCGTTTGGGGACAGCCTTCACCCCTCCACTTT
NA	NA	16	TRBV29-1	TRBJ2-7	CSVEVPGYRGTYEQYF	TGCAGCGTTGAGGTCCCGGGGTATAGGGGAACCTACGAGCAGTACTTC
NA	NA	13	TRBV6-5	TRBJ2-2	CASSPAGAGELFF	TGTGCCAGCAGCCCCGCCGGCGCCGGGGAGCTGTTTTTT
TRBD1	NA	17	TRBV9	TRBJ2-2	CASSVEEQGADTGELFF	TGTGCCAGCAGCGTAGAGGAACAGGGGGCTGACACCGGGGAGCTGTTTTTT
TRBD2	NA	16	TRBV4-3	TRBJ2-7	CASSQGNAGGPDEQYF	TGCGCCAGCAGCCAAGGTAATGCGGGAGGGCCAGACGAGCAGTACTTC
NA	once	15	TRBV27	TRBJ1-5	CASSFSGGIILPQHF	TGTGCCAGCAGTTTTTCGGGGGGTATCATTCTGCCCCAGCATTTT
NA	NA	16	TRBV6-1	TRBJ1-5	CASSEYMPYSNQPQHF	TGTGCCAGCAGTGAATACATGCCGTATAGCAATCAGCCCCAGCATTTT
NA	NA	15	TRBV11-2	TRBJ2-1	CASSSGTARYNEQFF	TGTGCCAGCAGTTCCGGGACTGCACGGTACAATGAGCAGTTCTTC
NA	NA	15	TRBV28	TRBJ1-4	CASSRGVLGTEKLFF	TGTGCCAGCAGTCGGGGAGTTTTGGGTACTGAAAAACTGTTTTTT
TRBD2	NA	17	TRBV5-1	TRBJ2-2	CASRDDIAGVSTGELFF	TGCGCCAGCAGGGATGACATAGCGGGAGTCAGTACCGGGGAGCTGTTTTTT